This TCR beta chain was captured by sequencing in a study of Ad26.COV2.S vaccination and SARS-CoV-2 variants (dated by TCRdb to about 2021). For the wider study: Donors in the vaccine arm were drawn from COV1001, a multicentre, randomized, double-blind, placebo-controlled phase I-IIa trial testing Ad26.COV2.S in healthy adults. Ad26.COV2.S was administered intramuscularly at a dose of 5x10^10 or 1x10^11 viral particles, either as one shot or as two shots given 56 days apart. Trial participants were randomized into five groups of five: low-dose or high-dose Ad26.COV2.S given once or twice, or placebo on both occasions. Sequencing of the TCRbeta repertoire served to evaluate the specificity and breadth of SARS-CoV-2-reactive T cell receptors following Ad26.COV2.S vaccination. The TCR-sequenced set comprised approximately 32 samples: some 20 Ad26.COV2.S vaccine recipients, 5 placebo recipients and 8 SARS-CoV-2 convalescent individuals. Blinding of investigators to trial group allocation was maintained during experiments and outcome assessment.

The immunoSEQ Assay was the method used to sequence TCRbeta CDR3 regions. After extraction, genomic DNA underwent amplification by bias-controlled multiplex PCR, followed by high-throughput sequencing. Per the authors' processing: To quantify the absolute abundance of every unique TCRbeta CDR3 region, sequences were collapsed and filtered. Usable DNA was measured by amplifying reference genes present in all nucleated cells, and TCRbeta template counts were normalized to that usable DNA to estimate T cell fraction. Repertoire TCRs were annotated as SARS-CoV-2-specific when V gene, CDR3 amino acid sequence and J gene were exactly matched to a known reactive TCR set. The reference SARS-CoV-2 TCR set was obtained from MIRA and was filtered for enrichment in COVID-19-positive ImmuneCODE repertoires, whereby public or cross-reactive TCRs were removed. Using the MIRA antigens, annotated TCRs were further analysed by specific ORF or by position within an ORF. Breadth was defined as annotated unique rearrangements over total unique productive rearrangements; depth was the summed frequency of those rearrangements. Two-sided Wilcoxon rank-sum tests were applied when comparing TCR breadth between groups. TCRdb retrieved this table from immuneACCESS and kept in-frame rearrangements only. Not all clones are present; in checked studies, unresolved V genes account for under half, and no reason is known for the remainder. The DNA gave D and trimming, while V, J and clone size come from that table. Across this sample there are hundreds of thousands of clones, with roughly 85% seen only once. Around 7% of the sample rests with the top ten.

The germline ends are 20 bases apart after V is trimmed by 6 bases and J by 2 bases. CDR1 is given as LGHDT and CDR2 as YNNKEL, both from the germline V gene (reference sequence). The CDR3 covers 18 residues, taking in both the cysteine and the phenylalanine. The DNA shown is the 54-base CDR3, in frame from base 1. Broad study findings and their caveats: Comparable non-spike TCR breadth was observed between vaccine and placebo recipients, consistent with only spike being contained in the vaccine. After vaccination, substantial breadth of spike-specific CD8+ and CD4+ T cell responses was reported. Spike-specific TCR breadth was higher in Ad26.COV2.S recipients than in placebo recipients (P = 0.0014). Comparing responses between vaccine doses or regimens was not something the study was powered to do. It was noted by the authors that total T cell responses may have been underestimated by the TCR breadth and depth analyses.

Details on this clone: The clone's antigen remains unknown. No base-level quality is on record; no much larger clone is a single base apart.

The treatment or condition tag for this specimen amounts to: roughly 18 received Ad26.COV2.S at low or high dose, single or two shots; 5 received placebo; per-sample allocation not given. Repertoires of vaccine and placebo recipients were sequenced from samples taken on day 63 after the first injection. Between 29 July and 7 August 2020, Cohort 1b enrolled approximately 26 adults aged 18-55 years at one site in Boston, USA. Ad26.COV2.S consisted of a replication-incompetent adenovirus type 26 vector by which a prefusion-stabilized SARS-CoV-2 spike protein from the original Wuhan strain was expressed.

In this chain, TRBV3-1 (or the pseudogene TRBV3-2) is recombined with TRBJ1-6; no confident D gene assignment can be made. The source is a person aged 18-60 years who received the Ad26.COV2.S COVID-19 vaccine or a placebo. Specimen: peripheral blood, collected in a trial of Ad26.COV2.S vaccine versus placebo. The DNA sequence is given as TGTGCCAGCAGTTTTACCCCAGGCACTAGAACCTATAATTCACCCCTCCACTTT. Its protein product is CASSFTPGTRTYNSPLHF.